The source of this T cell receptor (beta chain) is a study of T cells in Graves' hyperthyroidism and ophthalmopathy. Findings and limits, study-wide: Ophthalmopathy was told apart from stable hyperthyroidism by a 13 V-J model.

It was RNA transcripts that yielded the amplified TCR beta CDR3 regions. HTBI primers were employed in a first-round RT-PCR of the TCR CDR3. One entry per CDR3 protein, called by TCRdb with MiXCR from the multiplex PCR reads. Of around 350,000 distinct CDR3 sequences detected, around 14% appear once; the ten largest clones hold about 30%. Many counts were recorded for this clonotype. Its specificity is not known. Sample: blood. This receptor was identified in a woman younger than 35 with Graves' hyperthyroidism that later progressed to Graves' ophthalmopathy.

Here the CDR3 DNA reads TGTGCCAGCAGCGTAGCTCAGATGAACACTGAAGCTTTCTTT. Amino acid sequence: CASSVAQMNTEAFF. The chain recombines TRBV9 with TRBJ1-1; unclear D gene. The V gene lost 0 bases and the J gene lost 0 bases, with 6 bases spanning the gap. This CDR3 has 14 residues. Germline V lookup: CDR1 SGDLS, CDR2 YYNGEE.